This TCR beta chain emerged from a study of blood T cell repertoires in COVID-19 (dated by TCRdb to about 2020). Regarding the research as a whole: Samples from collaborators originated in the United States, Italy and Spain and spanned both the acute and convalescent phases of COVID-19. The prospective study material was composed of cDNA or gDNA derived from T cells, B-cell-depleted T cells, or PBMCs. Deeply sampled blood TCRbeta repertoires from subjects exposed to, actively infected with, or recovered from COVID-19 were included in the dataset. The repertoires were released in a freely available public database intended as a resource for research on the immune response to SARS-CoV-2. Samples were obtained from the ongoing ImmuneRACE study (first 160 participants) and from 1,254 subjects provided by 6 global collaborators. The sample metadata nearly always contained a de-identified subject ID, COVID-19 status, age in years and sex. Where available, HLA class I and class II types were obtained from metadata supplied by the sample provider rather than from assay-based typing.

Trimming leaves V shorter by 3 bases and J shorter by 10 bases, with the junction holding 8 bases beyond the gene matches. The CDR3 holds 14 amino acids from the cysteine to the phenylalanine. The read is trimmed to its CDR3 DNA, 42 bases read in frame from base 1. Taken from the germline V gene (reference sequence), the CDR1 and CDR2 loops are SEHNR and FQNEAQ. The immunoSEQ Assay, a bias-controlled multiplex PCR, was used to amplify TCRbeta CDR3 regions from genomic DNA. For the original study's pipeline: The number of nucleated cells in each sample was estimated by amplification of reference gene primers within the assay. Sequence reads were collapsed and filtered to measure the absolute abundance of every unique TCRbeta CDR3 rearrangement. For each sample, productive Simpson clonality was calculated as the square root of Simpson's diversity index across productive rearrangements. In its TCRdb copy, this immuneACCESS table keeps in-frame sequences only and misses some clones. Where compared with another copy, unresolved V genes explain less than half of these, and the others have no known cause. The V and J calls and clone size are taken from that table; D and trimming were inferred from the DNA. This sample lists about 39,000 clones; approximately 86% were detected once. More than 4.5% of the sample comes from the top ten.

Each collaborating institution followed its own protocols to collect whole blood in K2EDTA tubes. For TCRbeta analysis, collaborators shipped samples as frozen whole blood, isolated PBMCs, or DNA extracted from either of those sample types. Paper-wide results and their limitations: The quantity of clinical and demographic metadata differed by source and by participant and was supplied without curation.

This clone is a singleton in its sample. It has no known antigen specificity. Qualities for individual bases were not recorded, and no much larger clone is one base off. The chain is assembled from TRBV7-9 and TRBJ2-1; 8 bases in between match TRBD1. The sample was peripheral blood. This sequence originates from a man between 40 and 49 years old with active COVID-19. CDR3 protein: CASSLTTGAREQFF. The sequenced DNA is TGTGCCAGCAGCTTGACGACAGGGGCACGGGAGCAGTTCTTC.